The entry below describes one T cell receptor beta chain. In germline, CDR1 is DFQATT, CDR2 SNEGSKA (reference sequence). Between the trimmed V and J ends, which lost 1 base and 6 bases, there was a span of 25 bases. This CDR3 is 17 amino acids long. Tregs were sorted as CD4+CD25+CD127-/low cells. TCRdb used MiXCR to reprocess the 5' RACE reads, holding one entry per CDR3 protein. The sample holds over 10,000 distinct CDR3 sequences, roughly 50% seen once. The sequencing input was tumor-infiltrating Tregs sorted from the breast tumor. The chain uses TRBV20-1 and TRBJ2-7; weak D call: TRBD1 (6 bases). The source is a female donor with breast cancer. CDR3 sequence: CSARVGPSAGVVGEQYF. DNA for the CDR3: TGCAGTGCTAGAGTTGGGCCGTCCGCAGGGGTGGTTGGCGAGCAGTACTTC.